Listed below are T cell receptor beta chains from one sample, sequenced in a study of blood T cell repertoires in COVID-19. Sequencing was performed with immunoSEQ multiplex PCR; in TCRdb, only in-frame clones are kept and a portion is missing. The table lists about 110,000 clones, around nine tenths of them singletons. The source material was peripheral blood. Source of these receptors: a woman aged 50 to 60 with active or convalescent COVID-19. Each CDR3 is given with its conserved first and last residue. Fields, in order: clone size, V gene, D gene, J gene, CDR3 DNA, CDR3 protein. A D gene is named only where the DNA matches it firmly. Where a row states a size, it is once, few, many or the class of an expanded clone; other rows omit it.

>NA|TRBV5-4|TRBD1|TRBJ1-6
TGTGCCAGCAGCCCCGGGGACAGACCTAATTCACCCCTCCACTTT
CASSPGDRPNSPLHF
>NA|TRBV5-1|NA|TRBJ1-2
TGCGCCAGCAGCTTGGCCTCAGGCTACGGCTACACCTTC
CASSLASGYGYTF
>NA|TRBV25-1|NA|TRBJ1-2
TGTGCCAGCAGTGTGACAGGAGCCCCAAACTATGGCTACACCTTC
CASSVTGAPNYGYTF
>NA|TRBV7-9|TRBD2|TRBJ2-1
TGTGCCAGCAGAGACTCGGGACTAGCGAAGAATGAGCAGTTCTTC
CASRDSGLAKNEQFF
>NA|TRBV6-5|NA|TRBJ2-7
TGTGCCAGCACCGCCGAACTGACTTACCCCTACGAGCAGTACTTC
CASTAELTYPYEQYF
>NA|TRBV4-3|NA|TRBJ2-4
TGCGCCAGCAGCCAAGACGTGGGTACAGGGACAAACATTCAGTACTTC
CASSQDVGTGTNIQYF
>once|TRBV7-2|NA|TRBJ2-2
TGTGCCAGCAGCTTCGGGGGAGCGAGCACCGGGGAGCTGTTTTTT
CASSFGGASTGELFF
>NA|TRBV28|NA|TRBJ2-7
TGTGCCAGCAGTTTAACCCGACACGGAGGGGCCGAGCAGTACTTC
CASSLTRHGGAEQYF
>few|TRBV6-2/TRBV6-3|NA|TRBJ1-6
TGTGCCAGCAGTTTTGAGACAAATTCACCCCTCCACTTT
CASSFETNSPLHF
>NA|TRBV3-1/TRBV3-2|TRBD1|TRBJ2-5
TGTGCCAGCAGCCAATCTCGACAGGGGGGACAAGAGACCCAGTACTTC
CASSQSRQGGQETQYF
>NA|TRBV2|NA|TRBJ1-6
TGTGCCAGCTCTCCTACGGGGGGCTCCTATAATTCACCCCTCCACTTT
CASSPTGGSYNSPLHF
>NA|TRBV11-1|NA|TRBJ2-5
TGTGCCAGCAGCTTGGGAGCCAAAGAGACCCAGTACTTC
CASSLGAKETQYF
>few|TRBV4-2|TRBD2|TRBJ2-2
TGTGCCAGCAGCCAATCAGGACTAGAGAACACCGGGGAGCTGTTTTTT
CASSQSGLENTGELFF
>NA|TRBV20-1|NA|TRBJ2-7
TGCAGTGTAGAGGGTTGGGGGCAGTACTTC
CSVEGWGQYF
>NA|TRBV28|NA|TRBJ1-2
TGTGCCAGCAGCCTGGGGAGGACTAACTATGGCTACACCTTC
CASSLGRTNYGYTF
>NA|TRBV7-9|NA|TRBJ1-3
TGTGCCAGCAGCTTAGGTGGGGGCAGAGCTGGAAACACCATATATTTT
CASSLGGGRAGNTIYF
>NA|TRBV9|NA|TRBJ2-1
TGTGCCAGCAGCGCCCGACAGTCCTACAATGAGCAGTTCTTC
CASSARQSYNEQFF
>NA|TRBV5-6|NA|TRBJ2-1
TGTGCCAGCAGCTTGCTGTACAATGAGCAGTTCTTC
CASSLLYNEQFF
>NA|TRBV29-1|NA|TRBJ1-1
TGCAGCGTTGGGGGATGGCGCGGGGTTGAAGCTTTCTTT
CSVGGWRGVEAFF
>NA|TRBV4-1|TRBD2|TRBJ2-7
TGCGCCAGCAGCCAGTCTAGCGGGAGGGCCGTCGGCTCCTACGAGCAGTACTTC
CASSQSSGRAVGSYEQYF
>once|TRBV18|TRBD1|TRBJ1-1
TGTGCCAGCTCATTGGGACAGATGAACACTGAAGCTTTCTTT
CASSLGQMNTEAFF
>NA|TRBV12-3/TRBV12-4|NA|TRBJ2-7
TGTGCCAGCAGTTTATCCGGCTACGAGCAGTACTTC
CASSLSGYEQYF
>NA|TRBV28|TRBD2|TRBJ2-7
TGTGCCAGCGGTTCGGGGGGTCCGTACGAGCAGTACTTC
CASGSGGPYEQYF
>NA|TRBV4-2|NA|TRBJ2-1
TGTGCCAGCAGCCAAGGATTAGGGGACTCCTACAATGAGCAGTTCTTC
CASSQGLGDSYNEQFF
>NA|TRBV9|NA|TRBJ2-5
TGTGCCAGCGGTCCATCCGGGATACAAGAGACCCAGTACTTC
CASGPSGIQETQYF
>NA|TRBV2|TRBD2|TRBJ2-5
TGTGCCAGCAGAGGTTGGGTTAGCGGGAGGGCAGGAGAGACCCAGTACTTC
CASRGWVSGRAGETQYF
>NA|TRBV7-6|TRBD1|TRBJ2-3
TGTGCCAGCAGCTCCGACAGGGGGCCCCCCACAGATACGCAGTATTTT
CASSSDRGPPTDTQYF
>NA|TRBV5-5|NA|TRBJ1-2
TGTGCCAGCAGCCCAGTCGGAGCTAACTATGGCTACACCTTC
CASSPVGANYGYTF
>NA|TRBV7-2|TRBD1|TRBJ2-1
TGTGCCAGCAGCTTGGACAGGGATCGCCTCAATGAGCAGTTCTTC
CASSLDRDRLNEQFF
>NA|TRBV7-2|TRBD1|TRBJ2-7
TGTGCCAGCAGCGTATTACAGGGGTACTTAGCGGAGCAGTACTTC
CASSVLQGYLAEQYF
>NA|TRBV3-1/TRBV3-2|NA|TRBJ2-2
TGTGCCAGCAGCTCAGGGTTTGCGGTCGGGGAGCTGTTTTTT
CASSSGFAVGELFF
>NA|TRBV7-2|NA|TRBJ1-4
TGTGCCAGCAGCCAAGGACACGCTAATGAAAAACTGTTTTTT
CASSQGHANEKLFF
>once|TRBV27|TRBD1|TRBJ2-1
TGTGCCAGCAGTTTATCGGACAGGGGCTCCTACAATGAGCAGTTCTTC
CASSLSDRGSYNEQFF
>NA|TRBV12-5|TRBD2|TRBJ2-1
TGTGCTAGTGGTTTGGTACGAGTAGCGGGAACCCCCTATGAGCAGTTCTTC
CASGLVRVAGTPYEQFF
>NA|TRBV9|TRBD2|TRBJ2-2
TGTGCCAGCAGCGTATTGGCTAGCGGGACGTCGAACACCGGGGAGCTGTTTTTT
CASSVLASGTSNTGELFF
>NA|TRBV11-3|TRBD1|TRBJ1-3
TGTGCCAGCAGCTTAACAGGGGCCGGAAACACCATATATTTT
CASSLTGAGNTIYF
>few|TRBV10-3|NA|TRBJ1-1
TGTGCCATCAGTGACAGGGGGAACACTGAAGCTTTCTTT
CAISDRGNTEAFF
>NA|TRBV19|TRBD1|TRBJ1-5
TGTGCCAGTATGAGGGACGGGACAGTCAATCAGCCCCAGCATTTT
CASMRDGTVNQPQHF
>NA|TRBV18|NA|TRBJ1-4
TGTGCCAGCTCACAATCCGTGGGAGATGAAAAACTGTTTTTT
CASSQSVGDEKLFF
>NA|TRBV12-3/TRBV12-4|NA|TRBJ2-1
TGTGCCAGCAGTAACCCAGACAATGAGCAGTTCTTC
CASSNPDNEQFF
>NA|TRBV7-2|NA|TRBJ2-3
TGTGCCAGCAGCTTAGCGCTAGGTACGCAGTATTTT
CASSLALGTQYF
>NA|TRBV7-3|TRBD1|TRBJ1-5
TGTGCCAGCAGCCTGAGGGGGACAGGGCTTGAGCCCCAGCATTTT
CASSLRGTGLEPQHF
>NA|TRBV19|TRBD1|TRBJ1-5
TGTGCCAGTAGTAAAGGGACAGGGGGCAATCAGCCCCAGCATTTT
CASSKGTGGNQPQHF
>NA|TRBV23-1|TRBD1|TRBJ2-7
TGCGCCAGCAGTCAAAGGGACAGGGTCTACGAGCAGTACTTC
CASSQRDRVYEQYF
>NA|TRBV7-9|NA|TRBJ2-7
TGTGCCAGCAGCTTAGGGAGGAACGTCGACGAGCAGTACTTC
CASSLGRNVDEQYF
>once|TRBV5-6|TRBD1|TRBJ2-7
TGTGCCAGCAGATCGGTCGGGACAGGGGGCTACTACGAGCAGTACTTC
CASRSVGTGGYYEQYF
>NA|TRBV19|TRBD1|TRBJ2-7
TGTGCCAGTAGTCCTTGGGGACAGACCTACGAGCAGTACTTC
CASSPWGQTYEQYF
>NA|TRBV6-2/TRBV6-3|NA|TRBJ2-7
TGTGCCAGCAGTTATGGCAACCACGAGCAGTACTTC
CASSYGNHEQYF
>NA|TRBV7-2|NA|TRBJ1-5
TGTGCCAGCAGCTTGTTGGACAGTGGTCCCCAACGCAATCAGCCCCAGCATTTT
CASSLLDSGPQRNQPQHF